This T cell receptor beta chain was identified during a study of T cell responses to AZD1222 COVID-19 vaccine. Study conclusions and caveats: Clonal diversity was possibly underestimated; the donors were predominantly white British and more often female. After two AZD1222 doses, spike-specific TCR breadth and depth rose versus day 0. Regions 160-218 and 743-854 held dominance among vaccine-associated CD4 TCRs, which spanned spike. Repertoire collection took place solely once the T cell response had peaked.

Libraries were prepared by immunoSEQ multiplex PCR; TCRdb keeps only in-frame clonotypes and omits some of them. Of roughly 150,000 clones detected, roughly 92% appear once; the ten largest clones hold about 1.6%. Regarding this clone: Antigen unknown.

This CDR3 has 14 amino acids. V lost 1 base to trimming and J lost 4 bases, with 9 bases between them. The germline V gene encodes CDR1 SGHTA and CDR2 FQGNSA. The sample consisted of peripheral blood, taken on day 0 of AZD1222 vaccination. The chain combines TRBV7-2 with TRBJ2-3, with a tentative D call TRBD2 (6 bases). This clonotype was obtained from an adult in good health. The CDR3 DNA is TGTGCCAGCAGCTTAGTTGGCGGGGCAGATACGCAGTATTTT. It encodes CASSLVGGADTQYF.